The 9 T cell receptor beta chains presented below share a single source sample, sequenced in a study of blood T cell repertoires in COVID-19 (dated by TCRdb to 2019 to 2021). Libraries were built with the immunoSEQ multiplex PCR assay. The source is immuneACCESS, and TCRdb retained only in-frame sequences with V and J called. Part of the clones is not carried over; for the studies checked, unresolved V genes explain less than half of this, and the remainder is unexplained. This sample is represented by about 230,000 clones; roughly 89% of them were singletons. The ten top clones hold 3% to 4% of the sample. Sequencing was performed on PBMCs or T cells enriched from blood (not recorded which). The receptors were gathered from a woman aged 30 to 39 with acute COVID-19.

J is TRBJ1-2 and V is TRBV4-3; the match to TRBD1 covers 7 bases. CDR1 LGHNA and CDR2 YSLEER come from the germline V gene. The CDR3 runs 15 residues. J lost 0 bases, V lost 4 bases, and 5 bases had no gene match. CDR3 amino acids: CASSPSTGANYGYTF. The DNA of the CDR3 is TGCGCCAGCAGCCCATCCACAGGGGCTAACTATGGCTACACCTTC.

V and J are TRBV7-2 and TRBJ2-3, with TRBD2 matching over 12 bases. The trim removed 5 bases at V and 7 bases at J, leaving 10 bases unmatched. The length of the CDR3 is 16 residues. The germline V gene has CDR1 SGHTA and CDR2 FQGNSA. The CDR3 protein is CASSKSTSGGSNTQYF. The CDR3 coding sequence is TGTGCCAGCAGCAAGTCTACTAGCGGGGGGTCGAATACGCAGTATTTT.

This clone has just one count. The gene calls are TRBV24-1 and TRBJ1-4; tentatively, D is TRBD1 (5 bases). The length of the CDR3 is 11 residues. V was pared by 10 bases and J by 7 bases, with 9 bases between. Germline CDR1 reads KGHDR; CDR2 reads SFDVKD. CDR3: CATGEGEKLFF. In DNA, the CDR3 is TGTGCCACAGGGGAAGGTGAAAAACTGTTTTTT.

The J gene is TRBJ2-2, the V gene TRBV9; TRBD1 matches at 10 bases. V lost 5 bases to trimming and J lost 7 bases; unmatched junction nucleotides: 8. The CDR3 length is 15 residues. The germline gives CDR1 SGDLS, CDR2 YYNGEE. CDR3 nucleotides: TGTGCCAGCAGAGCCGGGACAGGGGTAGTCGGGGAGCTGTTTTTT. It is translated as CASRAGTGVVGELFF. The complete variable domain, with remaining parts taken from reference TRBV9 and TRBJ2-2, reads DSGVTQTPKHLITATGQRVTLRCSPRSGDLSVYWYQQSLDQGLQFLIQYYNGEERAKGNILERFSAQQFPDLHSELNLSSLELGDSALYFCASRAGTGVVGELFFGEGSRLTVL.

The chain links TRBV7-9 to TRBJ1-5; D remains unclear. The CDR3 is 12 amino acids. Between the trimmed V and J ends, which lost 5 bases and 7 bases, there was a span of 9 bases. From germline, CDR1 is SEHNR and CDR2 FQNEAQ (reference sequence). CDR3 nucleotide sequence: TGTGCCAGCAGCCCCGCCGAGCAGCCCCAGCATTTT. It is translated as CASSPAEQPQHF.

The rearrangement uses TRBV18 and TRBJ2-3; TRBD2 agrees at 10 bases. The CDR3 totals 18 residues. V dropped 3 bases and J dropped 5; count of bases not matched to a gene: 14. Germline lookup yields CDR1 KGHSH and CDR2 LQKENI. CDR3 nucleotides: TGTGCCAGCTCACCTCTTCCGCTAGCGGGGGCTCAGTTAGATACGCAGTATTTT. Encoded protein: CASSPLPLAGAQLDTQYF.

CDR3 loop: CASSSPEGGSPLHF. The DNA for the CDR3 is TGTGCCAGCAGCTCCCCGGAGGGTGGATCACCCCTCCACTTT. This rearrangement joins TRBV7-9 to TRBJ1-6; no clear D. Germline loops: CDR1 SEHNR, CDR2 FQNEAQ (reference sequence). The CDR3 is made up of 14 amino acids. Trimming took 4 bases from V and 10 from J, leaving 14 bases between them.

In DNA form, the CDR3 reads TGTGCCAGCAGCTTAGGGGTTACAGGGCTGGGAAAAGCTTTCTTT. Protein sequence: CASSLGVTGLGKAFF. This sequence joins TRBV7-8 and TRBJ1-1, with a possible D match to TRBD1 (6 bases). The V end was cut by 1 base, the J end by 9 bases, with 18 bases between. CDR1 and CDR2 (germline): SGHVS, FQNEAQ. The CDR3 totals 15 residues. Drawing the rest from reference TRBV7-8 and TRBJ1-1, the complete variable domain is GAGVSQSPRYKVAKRGQDVALRCDPISGHVSLFWYQQALGQGPEFLTYFQNEAQLDKSGLPSDRFFAERPEGSVSTLKIQRTQQEDSAVYLCASSLGVTGLGKAFFGQGTRLTVV.

The CDR3 loop reads CASSVVASGGPGSLYEQFF. The CDR3 DNA reads TGTGCCAGCAGCGTAGTTGCTAGCGGGGGCCCCGGGTCCCTATATGAGCAGTTCTTC. The chain employs TRBV9 and TRBJ2-1; 10 nucleotides align to TRBD2. Germline CDR1 and CDR2: SGDLS and YYNGEE. The CDR3 loop spans 19 amino acids. J gave up 8 bases and V 0 bases, and 17 bases lay outside the gene matches. Drawing the rest from reference TRBV9 and TRBJ2-1, the complete variable domain is DSGVTQTPKHLITATGQRVTLRCSPRSGDLSVYWYQQSLDQGLQFLIQYYNGEERAKGNILERFSAQQFPDLHSELNLSSLELGDSALYFCASSVVASGGPGSLYEQFFGPGTRLTVL.